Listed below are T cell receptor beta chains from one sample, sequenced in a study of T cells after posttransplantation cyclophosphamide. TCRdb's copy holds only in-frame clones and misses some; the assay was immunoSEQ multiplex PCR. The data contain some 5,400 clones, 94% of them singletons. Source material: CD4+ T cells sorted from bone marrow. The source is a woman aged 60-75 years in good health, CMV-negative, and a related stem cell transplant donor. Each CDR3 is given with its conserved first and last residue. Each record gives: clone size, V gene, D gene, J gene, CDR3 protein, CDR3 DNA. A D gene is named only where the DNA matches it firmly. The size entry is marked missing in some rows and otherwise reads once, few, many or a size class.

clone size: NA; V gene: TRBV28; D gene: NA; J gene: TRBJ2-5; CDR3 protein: CASSLSTRNQETQYF; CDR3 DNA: TGTGCCAGCAGTTTATCGACTAGAAACCAAGAGACCCAGTACTTC
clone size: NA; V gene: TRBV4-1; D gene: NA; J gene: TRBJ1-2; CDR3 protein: CASSPYSDSNYGYTF; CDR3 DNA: TGCGCCAGCAGCCCCTACTCGGACAGCAACTATGGCTACACCTTC
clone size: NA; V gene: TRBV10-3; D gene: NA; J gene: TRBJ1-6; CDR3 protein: CAIMGGGGNSPLHF; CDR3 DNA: TGTGCCATCATGGGGGGAGGGGGTAATTCACCCCTCCACTTT
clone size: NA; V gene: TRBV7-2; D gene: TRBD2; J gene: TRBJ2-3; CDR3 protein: CASSLDRLAGPSSTDTQYF; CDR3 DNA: TGTGCCAGCAGCTTAGATCGACTAGCGGGGCCCTCTAGCACAGATACGCAGTATTTT
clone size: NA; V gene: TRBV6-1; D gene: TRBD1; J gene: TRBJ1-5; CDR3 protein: CASSTATGEDQPQHF; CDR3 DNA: TGTGCCAGCAGCACCGCAACAGGGGAGGATCAGCCCCAGCATTTT
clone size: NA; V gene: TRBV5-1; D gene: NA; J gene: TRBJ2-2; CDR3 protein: CASSLTNRAGELFF; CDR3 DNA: TGCGCCAGCAGCTTGACCAACAGGGCCGGGGAGCTGTTTTTT
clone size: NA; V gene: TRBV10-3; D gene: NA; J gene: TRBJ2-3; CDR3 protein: CAISESIIGGTSTRDTQYF; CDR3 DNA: TGTGCCATCAGTGAGTCGATAATCGGGGGTACTTCGACCAGAGATACGCAGTATTTT
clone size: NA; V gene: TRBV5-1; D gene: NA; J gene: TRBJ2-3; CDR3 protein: CASSWIEGGDTQYF; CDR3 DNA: TGCGCCAGCAGCTGGATCGAGGGTGGAGATACGCAGTATTTT
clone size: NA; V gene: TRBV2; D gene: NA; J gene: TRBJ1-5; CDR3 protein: CASAEDFLIPQHF; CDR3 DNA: TGTGCCAGCGCCGAGGATTTTCTGATTCCCCAGCATTTT
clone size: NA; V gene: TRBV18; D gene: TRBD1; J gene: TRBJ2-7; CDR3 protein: CASSRAVGQGTGEQYF; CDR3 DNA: TGTGCCAGCTCCCGAGCCGTAGGACAGGGAACTGGGGAGCAGTACTTC
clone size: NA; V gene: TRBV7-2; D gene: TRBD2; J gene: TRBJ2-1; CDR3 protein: CASSLVPSGRDEQFF; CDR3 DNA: TGTGCCAGCAGCTTAGTCCCTAGCGGGAGGGATGAGCAGTTCTTC
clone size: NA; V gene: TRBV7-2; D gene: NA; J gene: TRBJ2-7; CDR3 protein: CASSLAWTNYEQYF; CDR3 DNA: TGTGCCAGCAGCTTAGCCTGGACAAACTACGAGCAGTACTTC
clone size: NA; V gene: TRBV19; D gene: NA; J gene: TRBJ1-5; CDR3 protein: CASSIDGTPAANSNQPQHF; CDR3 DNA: TGTGCCAGTAGTATAGATGGGACACCCGCTGCGAATAGCAATCAGCCCCAGCATTTT
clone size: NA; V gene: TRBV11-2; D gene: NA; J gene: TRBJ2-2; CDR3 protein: CASSLSLAGELFF; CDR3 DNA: TGTGCCAGCAGCTTAAGCTTGGCCGGGGAGCTGTTTTTT
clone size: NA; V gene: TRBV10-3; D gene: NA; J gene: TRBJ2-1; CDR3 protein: CAISENSPNEQFF; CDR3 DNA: TGTGCCATCAGTGAGAACAGCCCCAATGAGCAGTTCTTC
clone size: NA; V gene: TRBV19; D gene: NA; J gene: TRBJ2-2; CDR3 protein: CASMSDRLTGELFF; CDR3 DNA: TGTGCCAGTATGTCGGATAGACTCACCGGGGAGCTGTTTTTT
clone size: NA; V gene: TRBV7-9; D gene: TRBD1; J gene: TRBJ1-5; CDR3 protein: CASSLGGTGGSQPQHF; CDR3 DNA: TGTGCCAGCAGCTTAGGAGGGACAGGGGGCTCTCAGCCCCAGCATTTT
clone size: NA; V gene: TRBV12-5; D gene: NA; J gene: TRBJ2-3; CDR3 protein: CASGLALGSSTDTQYF; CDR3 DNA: TGTGCTAGTGGTTTGGCTCTAGGTTCTAGCACAGATACGCAGTATTTT
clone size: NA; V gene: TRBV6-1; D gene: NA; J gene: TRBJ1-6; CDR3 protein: CASSEFGDNSPLHF; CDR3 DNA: TGTGCCAGCAGTGAATTCGGGGATAATTCACCCCTCCACTTT
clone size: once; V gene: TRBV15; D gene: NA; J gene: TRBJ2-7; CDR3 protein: CATSRGLSSSSYEQYF; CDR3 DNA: TGTGCCACCAGCAGGGGACTGTCCTCTAGCTCCTACGAGCAGTACTTC
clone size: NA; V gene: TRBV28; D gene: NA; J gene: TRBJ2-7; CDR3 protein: CASSLGTLYEQYF; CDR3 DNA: TGTGCCAGCAGTTTAGGGACACTTTACGAGCAGTACTTC
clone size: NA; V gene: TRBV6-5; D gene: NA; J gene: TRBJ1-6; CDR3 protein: CANGKQGSHSPLHF; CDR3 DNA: TGTGCCAACGGGAAACAGGGTTCGCATTCCCCCCTCCACTTT
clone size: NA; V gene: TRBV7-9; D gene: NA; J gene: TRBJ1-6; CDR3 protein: CASSSGESSYNSPLHF; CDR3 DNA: TGTGCCAGCAGCTCAGGGGAAAGCTCCTATAATTCACCCCTCCACTTT
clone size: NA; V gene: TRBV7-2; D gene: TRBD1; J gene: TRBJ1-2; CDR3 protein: CASSFRQGPGGGYTF; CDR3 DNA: TGTGCCAGCAGCTTCAGACAGGGGCCAGGCGGGGGCTACACCTTC
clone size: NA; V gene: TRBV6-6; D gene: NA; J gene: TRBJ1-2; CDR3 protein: CASSPGVNYGYTF; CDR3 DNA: TGTGCCAGCAGCCCAGGGGTTAACTATGGCTACACCTTC
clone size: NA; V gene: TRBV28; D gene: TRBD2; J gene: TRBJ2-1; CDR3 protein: CASSLGTSHNEQFF; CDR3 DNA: TGTGCCAGCAGTCTTGGGACTAGCCACAATGAGCAGTTCTTC
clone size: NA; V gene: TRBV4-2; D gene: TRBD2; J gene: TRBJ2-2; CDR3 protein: CASSQGEASGSLNTGELFF; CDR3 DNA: TGTGCCAGCAGCCAAGGCGAGGCTAGCGGGAGTCTGAACACCGGGGAGCTGTTTTTT
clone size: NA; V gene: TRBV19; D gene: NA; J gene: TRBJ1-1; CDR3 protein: CASRTYRNTEAFF; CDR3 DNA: TGTGCCAGTAGAACTTATCGGAACACTGAAGCTTTCTTT
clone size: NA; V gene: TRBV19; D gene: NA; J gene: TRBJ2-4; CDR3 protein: CASSIDRDTIQYF; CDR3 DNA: TGTGCCAGTAGTATAGACCGGGACACCATTCAGTACTTC
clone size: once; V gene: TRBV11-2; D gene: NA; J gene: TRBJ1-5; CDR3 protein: CASSLDGRVGQPQHF; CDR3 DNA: TGTGCCAGCAGCTTAGATGGGAGGGTCGGACAGCCCCAGCATTTT
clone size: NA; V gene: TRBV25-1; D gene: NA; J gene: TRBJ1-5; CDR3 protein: CASSDGTNQHF; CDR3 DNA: TGTGCCAGCAGTGATGGGACTAATCAGCATTTT
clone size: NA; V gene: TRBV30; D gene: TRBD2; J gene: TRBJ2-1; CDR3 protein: CAWSVRGLAGVSEQFF; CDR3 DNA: TGTGCCTGGAGTGTACGCGGACTAGCGGGAGTAAGTGAGCAGTTCTTC
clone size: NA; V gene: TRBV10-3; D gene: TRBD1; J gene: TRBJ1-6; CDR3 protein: CASRQGAGSPLHF; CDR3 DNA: TGTGCCAGCAGACAGGGGGCTGGTTCACCCCTCCACTTT
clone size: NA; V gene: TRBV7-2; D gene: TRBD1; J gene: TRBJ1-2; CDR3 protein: CASSPQGTGGHGYTF; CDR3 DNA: TGTGCCAGCAGCCCCCAGGGGACAGGGGGCCATGGCTACACCTTC
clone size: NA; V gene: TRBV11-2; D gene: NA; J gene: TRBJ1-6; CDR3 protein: CASSFGEVYNSPLHF; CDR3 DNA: TGTGCCAGCAGCTTCGGGGAAGTCTATAATTCACCCCTCCACTTT
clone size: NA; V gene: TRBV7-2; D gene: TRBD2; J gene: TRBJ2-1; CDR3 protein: CASKTSGSPNEQFF; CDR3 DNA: TGTGCCAGCAAGACTAGCGGGAGTCCTAATGAGCAGTTCTTC
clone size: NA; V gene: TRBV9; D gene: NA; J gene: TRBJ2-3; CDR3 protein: CASSVGTRGTDTQYF; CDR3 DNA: TGTGCCAGCAGCGTAGGGACTAGGGGGACAGATACGCAGTATTTT
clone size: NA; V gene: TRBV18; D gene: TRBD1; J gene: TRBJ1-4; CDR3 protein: CASSRQGIGEKLFF; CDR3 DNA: TGTGCCAGCTCACGACAGGGGATCGGGGAAAAACTGTTTTTT
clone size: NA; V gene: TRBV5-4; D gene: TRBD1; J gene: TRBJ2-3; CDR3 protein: CATGDRATDTQYF; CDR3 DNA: TGTGCCACCGGGGACAGGGCTACAGATACGCAGTATTTT
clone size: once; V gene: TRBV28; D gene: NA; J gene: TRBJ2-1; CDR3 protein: CASSDRLIRDEQFF; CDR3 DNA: TGTGCCAGCAGCGACAGGTTGATCCGGGATGAGCAGTTCTTC
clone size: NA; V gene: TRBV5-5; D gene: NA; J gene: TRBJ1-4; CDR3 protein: CASSPDRPNEKLFF; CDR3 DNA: TGTGCCAGCAGCCCGGACAGACCTAATGAAAAACTGTTTTTT
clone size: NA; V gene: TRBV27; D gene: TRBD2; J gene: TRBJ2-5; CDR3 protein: CASSQAGAGETQYF; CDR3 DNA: TGTGCCAGCAGTCAAGCGGGAGCTGGGGAGACCCAGTACTTC
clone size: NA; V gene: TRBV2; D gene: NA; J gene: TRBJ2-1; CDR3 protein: CARGAGQNEQFF; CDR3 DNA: TGTGCCAGAGGAGCGGGCCAGAATGAGCAGTTCTTC